The source of this T cell receptor beta chain is a study of response to subunit inactivated influenza vaccine. CDR1 is MNHNS, CDR2 SASEGT, per germline. V was shortened by 6 bases and J by 1 base, with 12 bases between the two germline ends. CDR3 length equals 14 residues. TCRdb analysed the RT-PCR reads with MiXCR anew, one entry per CDR3 protein. The sample lists hundreds of thousands of distinct CDR3 sequences, around 10% seen once, with 9.5% to 11% in the top ten. This clonotype has more than one count but fewer than ten. Separately, the same data were catalogued under a study of T cells expressing NK-cell markers. That report adds: The authors generated TCR beta cDNA through 5'RACE template switching with UMIs. Researchers got TCR beta repertoires out of sorted CD3+CD56+NKG2C+, CD3+CD56+NKG2C- and CD3+CD56-NKG2C+ T cells. Sequenced donors, eight in total, included seven who were HCMV-seropositive and one who was seronegative. In several experiments, sorting was confined to alpha-beta TCR T cells through use of an anti-gamma-delta TCR antibody. In a group of 5 to 7 donors, dominant NKG2C+ clonotypes represented about 1.0-7.5% of CD8+ T cells.

The genes are TRBV6-1 and TRBJ1-2, with a weak D call TRBD1 (5 bases). This clonotype was sampled from a man between 45 and 60 years old who received an inactivated influenza vaccine. The sequenced sample was PBMCs from blood, obtained on the day of vaccination. DNA of the CDR3: TGTGCCAGCAGCTTCACAGGAAATAACTATGGCTACACCTTC. Amino acids: CASSFTGNNYGYTF.